What follows are 32 T cell receptor beta chains derived from one specimen sequenced in a study of technical replicates of blood from a handful of donors. Libraries were prepared by immunoSEQ multiplex PCR; TCRdb keeps only in-frame clonotypes and omits some of them. The table lists more than 90,000 clones, 95% of them singletons. Source material: T cells isolated from PBMCs. The receptors were sampled from a human donor in good health.

The chain carries TRBV5-6 and TRBJ1-1; 7 nucleotides agree with TRBD1. V lost 4 bases, J lost 1 base, and 19 bases stayed unmatched. The CDR3 length is 19 residues. Germline V gene sequence: CDR1 SGHDT, CDR2 YYEEEE. As DNA, the CDR3 is TGTGCCAGCAGCGTAACAAGGACGGGACAGAGAAAAGCGAACACTGAAGCTTTCTTT. This sequence encodes CASSVTRTGQRKANTEAFF.

This clone was counted only a few times. J is TRBJ2-7 and V is TRBV2; D might be TRBD1 (6 bases). The CDR3 runs to 13 residues. The V end was cut by 5 bases, the J end by 3 bases, with 11 bases between. CDR1 is SNHLY and CDR2 is FYNNEI in the germline V gene. CDR3 sequence: CASSTTGYYEQYF. As DNA, the CDR3 is TGTGCCAGCAGTACTACAGGGTACTACGAGCAGTACTTC.

The CDR3 region has the DNA TGTGCCAGCAGTCCCCCCAGCCACTCCGGGTTAAATGAGCAGTTCTTC. Translated, it gives CASSPPSHSGLNEQFF. V and J are TRBV27 and TRBJ2-1, with unresolved D. V lost 5 bases, J lost 7 bases, and 21 bases lay in between. CDR3 length: 16 amino acids. CDR1 MNHEY and CDR2 SMNVEV come from the germline V gene (reference sequence).

The chain combines TRBV29-1 with TRBJ1-3; the D gene is possibly TRBD1 (5 bases). From germline, CDR1 is SQVTM and CDR2 ANQGSEA. The CDR3 is 13 residues long. The germline V and J ends were trimmed by 7 bases and 2 bases, with 12 bases remaining between them. The CDR3 sequence: CSAMRGTGNTIYF. The CDR3, as DNA: TGCAGCGCCATGCGGGGGACTGGAAACACCATATATTTT.

V is TRBV19 and J is TRBJ2-7, with TRBD1 identical over 9 bases. Losses at the gene ends were 1 base for V and 2 bases for J; bases not matched to a gene: 9. CDR3 length: 17 amino acids. Looked up from germline, CDR1 is LNHDA and CDR2 is SQIVND (reference sequence). This CDR3 is CASSIGSGTGNTYEQYF. CDR3 coding DNA: TGTGCCAGTAGTATAGGGTCGGGGACAGGGAATACCTACGAGCAGTACTTC. The whole variable domain, filled in from reference TRBV19 and TRBJ2-7, reads DGGITQSPKYLFRKEGQNVTLSCEQNLNHDAMYWYRQDPGQGLRLIYYSQIVNDFQKGDIAEGYSVSREKKESFPLTVTSAQKNPTAFYLCASSIGSGTGNTYEQYFGPGTRLTVT.

The CDR3 nucleotides are TGTGCCAGCAGCCCCAGACTAGCGGGGGCCCCCGGGGAGCTGTTTTTT. Protein: CASSPRLAGAPGELFF. V and J are TRBV4-2 and TRBJ2-2, with 12 bases that match TRBD2. J lost 6 bases, V lost 4 bases, and 6 bases had no gene match. Germline V gene sequence: CDR1 LGHNA, CDR2 YNFKEQ. The CDR3 consists of 16 residues.

The chain combines TRBV13 with TRBJ2-3; 7 positions agree with TRBD2. Trimming took 0 bases from V and 2 from J; bases not matched to a gene: 11. Germline V gene data show CDR1 as PRHDT and CDR2 as FYEKMQ (reference sequence). The CDR3 has 18 amino acids. In DNA form, the CDR3 reads TGTGCCAGCAGCTTAGGCTCTTTGGGGGGGGTGTCCACAGATACGCAGTATTTT. The encoded protein is CASSLGSLGGVSTDTQYF.

This clone showed up just once. The rearrangement uses TRBV11-2 and TRBJ1-3; D might be TRBD1 (6 bases). The CDR3 is made up of 16 amino acids. The germline V gene encodes CDR1 SGHAT and CDR2 FQNNGV. V lost 3 bases and J 4 bases, leaving 16 bases between the germline ends. CDR3 sequence (DNA): TGTGCCAGCAGCTTCCTCAGGGGAATATCGGGAAACACCATATATTTT. Encoded protein: CASSFLRGISGNTIYF. The variable domain in full, with the rest retrieved from reference TRBV11-2 and TRBJ1-3, is EAGVAQSPRYKIIEKRQSVAFWCNPISGHATLYWYQQILGQGPKLLIQFQNNGVVDDSQLPKDRFSAERLKGVDSTLKIQPAKLEDSAVYLCASSFLRGISGNTIYFGEGSWLTVV.

The genes are TRBV2 and TRBJ2-5; 11 nucleotides match TRBD2. This CDR3 has 17 amino acids. V gave up 3 bases and J gave up 2 bases; unmatched junction bases: 8. Germline V gives CDR1 SNHLY, CDR2 FYNNEI. The DNA of the CDR3 is TGTGCCAGCAGTGACTATAGACTAGCGGGACGTCAAGAGACCCAGTACTTC. It is translated as CASSDYRLAGRQETQYF.

J is TRBJ2-3 and V is TRBV5-1, with D uncertain. V lost 1 base and J 1 base, leaving 7 bases between the germline ends. Germline-derived CDR1 and CDR2 are SGHRS and YFSETQ. CDR3 length: 14 amino acids. The CDR3 region is CASSLSQGTDTQYF. The CDR3, as DNA: TGCGCCAGCAGCTTGTCTCAGGGCACAGATACGCAGTATTTT.

Comments on this clone: A junction end diverges from the germline sequence, so it may reflect a read error. The chain employs TRBV7-7 and TRBJ2-3; no clear D. Germline V gene sequence: CDR1 SSHAT, CDR2 FNYEAQ (reference sequence). CDR3 length: 18 amino acids. CDR3 region: CASSSQISEVRSTDTQYF. The CDR3 nucleotides are TGTGCTAGCAGCTCTCAGATTTCTGAGGTGAGGAGCACAGATACGCAGTATTTT.

The chain joins TRBV19 to TRBJ1-5; weak D call: TRBD1 (5 bases). There are 16 residues in the CDR3. With 5 bases removed from V and 2 bases from J, the gap between germline ends came to 16 bases. Germline assignment: CDR1 LNHDA and CDR2 SQIVND (reference sequence). CDR3 bases: TGTGCCAGTAGTGTCACCGGGGGAGGGGGCAATCAGCCCCAGCATTTT. Its translation: CASSVTGGGGNQPQHF.

The DNA for the CDR3 is TGTGCCAGCAGTGATGATAGAGAGACCCAGTACTTC. Translating gives CASSDDRETQYF. The chain is built from TRBV2 and TRBJ2-5; D is ambiguous. CDR1 and CDR2 from the germline V gene are SNHLY and FYNNEI. V gave up 3 bases and J gave up 4 bases, with 6 bases separating them. CDR3 length: 12 residues.

The chain uses TRBV6-5 and TRBJ2-7; 11 nucleotides line up with TRBD1. V shed 2 bases and J 6 bases; nucleotides not matched to a gene: 9. The CDR3 spans 16 residues. Per germline, CDR1 MNHEY and CDR2 SVGAGI. The DNA of the CDR3 is TGTGCCAGCAGTTACCCGGCCGGGACAGGGGGATTCGAGCAGTACTTC. It is translated as CASSYPAGTGGFEQYF.

The gene calls are TRBV6-5 and TRBJ1-1; no definite D call. The V gene's germline CDR1 is MNHEY and CDR2 SVGAGI. V lost 4 bases and J lost 2, with 11 bases in between. This CDR3 is 14 amino acids long. DNA for the CDR3: TGTGCCAGCAGTTTACAGAAAACTAACACTGAAGCTTTCTTT. Its protein product is CASSLQKTNTEAFF.

This sequence joins TRBV4-1 and TRBJ2-7; 7 nucleotides agree with TRBD2. This CDR3 spans 17 amino acids. The trim removed 0 bases at V and 0 bases at J, leaving 8 bases unmatched. The germline CDR1 and CDR2 sequences are MGHRA and YSYEKL. CDR3 DNA sequence: TGCGCCAGCAGCCAAGATGGAAGCGGGATGACCTCCTACGAGCAGTACTTC. Its translation: CASSQDGSGMTSYEQYF.

V gene TRBV18 combines with J gene TRBJ2-3; D might be TRBD2 (6 bases). Trimming removed 3 bases from V and 2 bases from J, with 9 bases in between. The CDR3 totals 14 residues. The V gene's germline CDR1 is KGHSH and CDR2 LQKENI. CDR3 coding DNA: TGTGCCAGCTCACCGGAGGGTACCACAGATACGCAGTATTTT. Translated: CASSPEGTTDTQYF.

This clone came up once. The chain uses TRBV11-3 and TRBJ1-2; tentative D call: TRBD1 (5 bases). The CDR3 covers 12 residues. Deletions cut 11 bases from V and 6 bases from J, with 16 bases between. Germline V gives CDR1 SGHNT, CDR2 YENEEA. The CDR3 here is CAANGTFDGYTF. The CDR3 DNA reads as TGTGCCGCCAACGGGACTTTTGATGGCTACACCTTC.

The V call is TRBV18, the J call TRBJ1-1; the match to TRBD1 covers 10 bases. The CDR3 totals 17 residues. J lost 4 bases, V lost 1 base, and 9 bases had no gene match. Germline V lookup: CDR1 KGHSH, CDR2 LQKENI. CDR3 loop: CASSPQEGDRGGTEAFF. CDR3 bases: TGTGCCAGCTCACCACAAGAAGGGGACAGGGGAGGCACTGAAGCTTTCTTT.

V gene TRBV9 combines with J gene TRBJ2-2, with D possibly TRBD2 on 5 matching bases. V was clipped by 4 bases and J by 7 bases, with 11 bases between them. CDR1 is SGDLS, CDR2 YYNGEE, per germline. CDR3 length: 13 residues. This CDR3 reads CASSPTSGGELFF. CDR3 coding DNA: TGTGCCAGCAGCCCTACGAGCGGCGGGGAGCTGTTTTTT.

The J gene is TRBJ2-3, the V gene TRBV9; 9 nucleotides line up with TRBD2. Germline V gives CDR1 SGDLS, CDR2 YYNGEE. This CDR3 contains 18 residues. With 4 bases clipped from V and 8 bases from J, the junction kept 20 bases outside the gene matches. The CDR3 DNA sequence: TGTGCCAGCAGCTCCGTCAAGTCTAGCGGGGAAGGGTCTGGTACGCAGTATTTT. This sequence encodes CASSSVKSSGEGSGTQYF.

This clone was detected once. V is TRBV5-1 and J is TRBJ2-2; 9 bases align to TRBD1. V shed 3 bases and J 6 bases; nucleotides not matched to a gene: 6. This CDR3 spans 15 amino acids. Germline CDR1 SGHRS, CDR2 YFSETQ. The CDR3 DNA reads TGCGCCAGCAGCTCACAGGGGGCGCTGGCCGGGGAGCTGTTTTTT. Its protein is CASSSQGALAGELFF.

The CDR3 spells CASSFLDRNYGYTF. Written as DNA, the CDR3 is TGTGCCAGCAGCTTCCTGGACAGGAACTATGGCTACACCTTC. The chain combines TRBV5-6 with TRBJ1-2, with TRBD1 identical over 7 bases. The V gene's germline CDR1 is SGHDT and CDR2 YYEEEE. Trimming took 2 bases from V and 2 from J; bases not matched to a gene: 3. There are 14 residues in the CDR3.

The chain uses TRBV2 and TRBJ2-7; 9 bases map to TRBD2. V shed 6 bases, J shed 2 bases, and the junction held 5 bases outside the gene matches. The CDR3 contains 14 residues. Germline V gives CDR1 SNHLY, CDR2 FYNNEI. CDR3 protein: CASRLAGPAYEQYF. CDR3 sequence (DNA): TGTGCCAGCAGGCTAGCGGGACCAGCCTACGAGCAGTACTTC.

The chain combines TRBV5-1 with TRBJ1-1; possibly TRBD1 for D (5 bases). This CDR3 has 13 amino acids. Germline loops: CDR1 SGHRS, CDR2 YFSETQ. The V end was cut by 4 bases, the J end by 5 bases, with 12 bases between. The CDR3, as DNA: TGCGCCAGCAGCCCCCGGGGGGGGACTGAAGCTTTCTTT. Its protein is CASSPRGGTEAFF.

The rearrangement joins TRBV6-4 to TRBJ2-7, with 9 bases fitting TRBD1. This CDR3 is built from 15 residues. Trimming took 4 bases from V and 1 from J; bases not matched to a gene: 5. Looked up from germline, CDR1 is MRHNA and CDR2 is SNTAGT. CDR3 DNA: TGTGCCAGCAGTGTCCGGACAGGGGCGTCCTACGAGCAGTACTTC. It specifies CASSVRTGASYEQYF.

The chain couples TRBV7-6 to TRBJ2-7; 9 bases fit TRBD1. Germline V CDR1 and CDR2: SGHVS, FNYEAQ. V shed 6 bases and J 7 bases; nucleotides not matched to a gene: 13. This CDR3 has 15 residues. The CDR3 sequence: CASSTGTGTSSEQYF. The CDR3, as DNA: TGTGCCAGCAGTACCGGGACAGGGACATCGAGTGAGCAGTACTTC.

This clone was detected once. This sequence joins TRBV4-1 and TRBJ1-5, with D possibly TRBD1 on 6 matching bases. Germline CDR1 is MGHRA and CDR2 is YSYEKL. V was cut by 1 base and J by 4 bases, with 14 bases left in between. CDR3 size: 16 residues. Here the CDR3 reads CASSQGSWTDNQPQHF. CDR3 nucleotides: TGCGCCAGCAGCCAAGGCTCTTGGACAGATAATCAGCCCCAGCATTTT.

The gene calls are TRBV5-4 and TRBJ2-1, with TRBD2 as a possible D gene (6 bases). In germline, CDR1 is SGHNT, CDR2 YYREEE (reference sequence). The length of the CDR3 is 14 residues. Trimming left V 4 bases short and J 8 bases short, with 16 bases between. CDR3 in amino acids: CASSGESSVHEQFF. The CDR3, as DNA: TGTGCCAGCAGCGGCGAATCTAGCGTCCATGAGCAGTTCTTC.

This chain uses TRBV4-1 with TRBJ2-1; TRBD2 matches 9 bases. V lost 4 bases, J lost 2 bases, and 0 bases stayed unmatched. The germline V gene encodes CDR1 MGHRA and CDR2 YSYEKL. The CDR3 loop spans 14 amino acids. The CDR3 nucleotides are TGCGCCAGCAGCCCTAGCGGGACCTACAATGAGCAGTTCTTC. The encoded protein is CASSPSGTYNEQFF.

The gene calls are TRBV23-1 and TRBJ2-7; D possibly corresponds to TRBD1 (6 bases). TRBV23-1 is sorted into the ORF group, with uncertain function. Trimming left V 3 bases short and J 4 bases short, with 22 bases between. This CDR3 region has 17 residues. This chain's CDR3 is CASSHPPMTGSLYEQYF. The CDR3 DNA follows: TGCGCCAGCAGTCACCCTCCCATGACAGGTAGCCTTTACGAGCAGTACTTC.

This chain links TRBV6-5 with TRBJ1-2; 8 positions agree with TRBD1. Looked up from germline, CDR1 is MNHEY and CDR2 is SVGAGI. Trimming removed 7 bases from V and 2 bases from J; junction bases left unmatched: 6. This CDR3 has 14 amino acids. As DNA, the CDR3 is TGTGCCAGCACCAACCCAGGGGGCAACTATGGCTACACCTTC. Its translation: CASTNPGGNYGYTF.